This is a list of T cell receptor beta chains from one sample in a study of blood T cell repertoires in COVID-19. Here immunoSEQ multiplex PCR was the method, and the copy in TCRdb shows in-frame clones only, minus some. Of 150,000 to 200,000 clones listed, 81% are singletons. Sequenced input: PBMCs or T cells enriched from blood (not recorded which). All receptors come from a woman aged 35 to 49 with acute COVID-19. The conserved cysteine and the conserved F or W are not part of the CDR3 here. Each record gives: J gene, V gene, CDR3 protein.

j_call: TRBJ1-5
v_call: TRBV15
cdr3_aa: ATSREPRPGQFGQPQH

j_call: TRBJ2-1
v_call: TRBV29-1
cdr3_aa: SVFALQGVKEQF

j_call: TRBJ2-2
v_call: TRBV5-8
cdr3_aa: ASSLQDRSTGELF

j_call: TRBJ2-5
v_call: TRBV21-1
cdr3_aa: ASSKWASGREGTQY

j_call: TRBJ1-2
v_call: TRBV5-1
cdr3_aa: ASSLAQNYGYT

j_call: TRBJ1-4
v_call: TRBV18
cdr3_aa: ASSRVGGTNEKLF

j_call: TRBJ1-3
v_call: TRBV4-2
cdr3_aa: ASSQGRGFGNTIY

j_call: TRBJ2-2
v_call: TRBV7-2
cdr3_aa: ASRGRSTGELF

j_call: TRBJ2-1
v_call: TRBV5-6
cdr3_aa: ASSSVVGEGHEQF

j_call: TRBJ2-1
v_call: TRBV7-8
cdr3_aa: ASSSRLASSYNEQF

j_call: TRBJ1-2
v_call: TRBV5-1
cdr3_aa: ASSLSGDNYGYT

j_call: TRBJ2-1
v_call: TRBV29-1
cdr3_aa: SVEVSYRANEQF